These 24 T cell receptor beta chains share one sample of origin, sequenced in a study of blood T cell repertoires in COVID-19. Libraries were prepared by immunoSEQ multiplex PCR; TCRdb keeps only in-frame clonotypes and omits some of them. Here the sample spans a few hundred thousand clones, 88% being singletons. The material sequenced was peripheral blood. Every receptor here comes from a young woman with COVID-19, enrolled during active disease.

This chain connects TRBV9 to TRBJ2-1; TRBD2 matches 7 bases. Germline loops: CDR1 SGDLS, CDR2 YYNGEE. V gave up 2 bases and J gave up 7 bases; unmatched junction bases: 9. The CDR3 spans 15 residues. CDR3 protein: CASSVLASGGNEQFF. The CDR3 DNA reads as TGTGCCAGCAGCGTGTTAGCGTCCGGGGGGAATGAGCAGTTCTTC.

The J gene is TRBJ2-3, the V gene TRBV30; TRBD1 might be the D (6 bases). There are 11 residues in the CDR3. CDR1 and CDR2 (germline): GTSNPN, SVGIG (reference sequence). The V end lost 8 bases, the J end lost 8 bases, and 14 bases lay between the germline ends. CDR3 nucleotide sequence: TGTGCCAGAAAGACAGGCGGTACGCAGTATTTT. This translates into CARKTGGTQYF.

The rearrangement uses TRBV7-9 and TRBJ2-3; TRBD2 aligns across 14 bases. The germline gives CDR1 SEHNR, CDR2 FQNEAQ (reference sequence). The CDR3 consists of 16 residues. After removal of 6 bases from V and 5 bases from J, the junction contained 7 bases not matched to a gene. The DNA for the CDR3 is TGTGCCAGCAGGGAACCGGGACTAGCGGGAGTAGATACGCAGTATTTT. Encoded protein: CASREPGLAGVDTQYF.

In nucleotides, the CDR3 is TGTGCCACCCGGGACAGGGGGAATCAGCCCCAGCATTTT. Its translation: CATRDRGNQPQHF. V gene TRBV10-3 combines with J gene TRBJ1-5; 11 bases match TRBD1. Trimming took 10 bases from V and 4 from J; bases not matched to a gene: 3. This CDR3 is 13 amino acids long. The V gene's germline CDR1 is ENHRY and CDR2 SYGVKD.

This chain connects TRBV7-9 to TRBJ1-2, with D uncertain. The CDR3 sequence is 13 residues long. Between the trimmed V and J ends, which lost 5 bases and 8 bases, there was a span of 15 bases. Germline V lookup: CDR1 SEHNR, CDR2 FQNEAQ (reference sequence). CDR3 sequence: CASSPNGAGGYTF. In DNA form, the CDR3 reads TGTGCCAGCAGCCCCAATGGAGCGGGGGGCTACACCTTC.

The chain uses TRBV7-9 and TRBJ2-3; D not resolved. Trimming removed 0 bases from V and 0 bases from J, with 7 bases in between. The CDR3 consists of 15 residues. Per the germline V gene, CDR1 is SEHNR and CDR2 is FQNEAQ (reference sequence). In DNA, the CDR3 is TGTGCCAGCAGCTTAGCTACTACAAGCACAGATACGCAGTATTTT. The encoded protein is CASSLATTSTDTQYF. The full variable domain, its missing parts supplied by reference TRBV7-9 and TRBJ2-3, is DTGVSQNPRHKITKRGQNVTFRCDPISEHNRLYWYRQTLGQGPEFLTYFQNEAQLEKSRLLSDRFSAERPKGSFSTLEIQRTEQGDSAMYLCASSLATTSTDTQYFGPGTRLTVL.

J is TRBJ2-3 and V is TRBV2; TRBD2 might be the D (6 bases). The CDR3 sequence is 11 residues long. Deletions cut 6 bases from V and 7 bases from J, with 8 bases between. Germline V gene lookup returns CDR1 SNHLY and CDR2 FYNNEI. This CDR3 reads CASRRENTQYF. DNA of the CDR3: TGTGCCAGCAGGCGGGAAAATACGCAGTATTTT.

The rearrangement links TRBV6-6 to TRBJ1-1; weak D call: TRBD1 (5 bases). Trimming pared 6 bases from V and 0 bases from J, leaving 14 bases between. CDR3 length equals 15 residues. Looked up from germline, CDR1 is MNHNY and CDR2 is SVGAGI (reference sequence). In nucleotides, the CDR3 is TGTGCCAGCAGCTATGCCCGGGGGATGAACACTGAAGCTTTCTTT. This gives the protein CASSYARGMNTEAFF.

CDR3: CATSGGIGTTTDTQYF. The CDR3 nucleotides are TGTGCCACCAGTGGGGGGATAGGGACTACCACAGATACGCAGTATTTT. The chain has TRBV24-1 and TRBJ2-3; 7 bases map to TRBD2. V shed 5 bases and J 2 bases; nucleotides not matched to a gene: 9. The CDR3 is 16 residues long. The V gene's germline CDR1 is KGHDR and CDR2 SFDVKD.

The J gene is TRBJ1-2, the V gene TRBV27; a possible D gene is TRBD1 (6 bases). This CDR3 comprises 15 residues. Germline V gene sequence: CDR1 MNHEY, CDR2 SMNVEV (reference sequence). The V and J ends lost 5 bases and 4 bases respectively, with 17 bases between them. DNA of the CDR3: TGTGCCAGCAGTCGCAACAGGGATATGAGCTATGGCTACACCTTC. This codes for CASSRNRDMSYGYTF.

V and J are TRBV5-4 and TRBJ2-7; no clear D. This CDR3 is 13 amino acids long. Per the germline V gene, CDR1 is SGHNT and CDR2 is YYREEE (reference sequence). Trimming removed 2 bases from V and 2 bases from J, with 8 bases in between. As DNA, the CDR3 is TGTGCCAGCAGCTTCGGAGTAACCTACGAGCAGTACTTC. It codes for CASSFGVTYEQYF.

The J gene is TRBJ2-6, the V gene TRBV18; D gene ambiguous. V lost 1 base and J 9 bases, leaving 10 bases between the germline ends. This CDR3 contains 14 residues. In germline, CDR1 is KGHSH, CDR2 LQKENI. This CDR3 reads CASSPRDIDNVLTF. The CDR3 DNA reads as TGTGCCAGCTCACCACGTGACATCGACAACGTCCTGACTTTC.

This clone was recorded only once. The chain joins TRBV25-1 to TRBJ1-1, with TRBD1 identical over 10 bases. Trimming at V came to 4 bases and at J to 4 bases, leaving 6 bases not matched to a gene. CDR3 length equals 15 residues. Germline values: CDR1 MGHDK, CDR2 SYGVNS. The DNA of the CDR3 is TGTGCCAGCAGTGGCCTGGGGACAGGGGTCACTGAAGCTTTCTTT. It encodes CASSGLGTGVTEAFF.

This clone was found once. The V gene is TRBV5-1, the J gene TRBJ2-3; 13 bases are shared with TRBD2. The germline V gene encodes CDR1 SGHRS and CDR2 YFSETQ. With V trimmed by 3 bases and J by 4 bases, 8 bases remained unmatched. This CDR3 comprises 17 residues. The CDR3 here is CASSSGLAGTIADTQYF. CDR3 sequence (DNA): TGCGCCAGCAGCTCGGGACTAGCGGGAACTATCGCAGATACGCAGTATTTT.

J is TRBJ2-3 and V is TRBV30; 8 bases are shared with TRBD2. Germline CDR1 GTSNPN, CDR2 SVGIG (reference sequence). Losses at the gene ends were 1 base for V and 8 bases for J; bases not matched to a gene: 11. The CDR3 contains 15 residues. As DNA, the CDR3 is TGTGCCTGGAGTGCGCGGACTAGCATTGGGTCTACGCAGTATTTT. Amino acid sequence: CAWSARTSIGSTQYF.

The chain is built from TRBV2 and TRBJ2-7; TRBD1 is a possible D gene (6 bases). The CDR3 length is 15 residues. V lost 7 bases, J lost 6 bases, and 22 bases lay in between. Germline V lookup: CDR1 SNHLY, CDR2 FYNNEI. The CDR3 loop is CASKPGHRPLSEQYF. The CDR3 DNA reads TGTGCCAGCAAGCCGGGACACCGACCTCTGTCCGAGCAGTACTTC.

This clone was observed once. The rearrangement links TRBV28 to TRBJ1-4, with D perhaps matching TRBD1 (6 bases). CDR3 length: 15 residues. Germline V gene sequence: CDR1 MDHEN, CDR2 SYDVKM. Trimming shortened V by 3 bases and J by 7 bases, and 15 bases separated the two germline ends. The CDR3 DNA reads TGTGCCAGCAGTTTTTTCAGGGGAAGAGGTGAAAAACTGTTTTTT. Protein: CASSFFRGRGEKLFF.

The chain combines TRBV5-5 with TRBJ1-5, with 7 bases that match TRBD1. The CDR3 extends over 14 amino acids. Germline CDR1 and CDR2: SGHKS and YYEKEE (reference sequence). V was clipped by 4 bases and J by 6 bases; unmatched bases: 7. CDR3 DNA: TGTGCCAGCAGCCGTGACAGGGTTGTTCAGCCCCAGCATTTT. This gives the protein CASSRDRVVQPQHF.

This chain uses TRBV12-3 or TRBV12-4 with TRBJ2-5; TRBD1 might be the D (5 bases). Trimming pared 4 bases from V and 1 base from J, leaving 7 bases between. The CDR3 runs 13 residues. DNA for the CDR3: TGTGCCAGCAGTTCCAGGGTCCAAGAGACCCAGTACTTC. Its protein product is CASSSRVQETQYF.

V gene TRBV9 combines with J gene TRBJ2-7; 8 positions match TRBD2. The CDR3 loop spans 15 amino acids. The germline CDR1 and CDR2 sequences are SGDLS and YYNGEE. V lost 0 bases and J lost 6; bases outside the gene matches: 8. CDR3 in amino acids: CASSVGSGSVSEQYF. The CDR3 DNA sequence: TGTGCCAGCAGCGTAGGCAGCGGGAGTGTTAGCGAGCAGTACTTC.

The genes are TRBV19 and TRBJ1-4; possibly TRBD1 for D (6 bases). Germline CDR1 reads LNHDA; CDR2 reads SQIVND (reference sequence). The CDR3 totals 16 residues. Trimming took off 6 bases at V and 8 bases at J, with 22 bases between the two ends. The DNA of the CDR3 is TGTGCCAGTAGAACGCTCACAGGGACGGTTAACGAAAAACTGTTTTTT. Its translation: CASRTLTGTVNEKLFF.

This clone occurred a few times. CDR3 residues: CASSKETMSQDEQFF. CDR3 DNA sequence: TGTGCCAGCAGCAAGGAGACCATGTCCCAAGATGAGCAGTTCTTC. The V gene is TRBV11-2, the J gene TRBJ2-1; D gene uncertain. Trimming shortened V by 5 bases and J by 8 bases, and 19 bases separated the two germline ends. CDR1 and CDR2 from the germline V gene are SGHAT and FQNNGV. The CDR3 covers 15 residues. Full variable domain (remainder filled in from reference TRBV11-2 and TRBJ2-1): EAGVAQSPRYKIIEKRQSVAFWCNPISGHATLYWYQQILGQGPKLLIQFQNNGVVDDSQLPKDRFSAERLKGVDSTLKIQPAKLEDSAVYLCASSKETMSQDEQFFGPGTRLTVL.

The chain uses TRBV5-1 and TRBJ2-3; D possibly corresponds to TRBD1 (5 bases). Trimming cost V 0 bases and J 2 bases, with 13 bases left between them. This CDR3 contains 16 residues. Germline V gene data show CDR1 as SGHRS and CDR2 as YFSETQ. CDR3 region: CASSLVTGVLTDTQYF. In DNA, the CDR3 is TGCGCCAGCAGCTTGGTTACAGGCGTACTCACAGATACGCAGTATTTT.

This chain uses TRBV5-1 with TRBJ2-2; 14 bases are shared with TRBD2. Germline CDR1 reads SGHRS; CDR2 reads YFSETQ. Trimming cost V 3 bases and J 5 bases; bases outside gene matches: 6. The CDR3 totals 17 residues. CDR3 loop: CASSSGLAGGLTGELFF. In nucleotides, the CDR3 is TGCGCCAGCAGCTCCGGACTAGCGGGAGGACTTACCGGGGAGCTGTTTTTT.